What follows describes a single TCR beta chain. V lost 3 bases to trimming and J lost 4 bases; unmatched junction nucleotides: 11. Germline assignment: CDR1 SGHTA and CDR2 FQGTGA. The CDR3 length is 17 residues. The method was immunoSEQ multiplex PCR; TCRdb's version includes in-frame clones alone and lacks a portion of them. The sample holds some 110,000 clones; 88% are singletons and the top ten take about 2.5%. This entry comes from a study of control samples from healthy donors and cancer patients. The receptor was isolated from a woman in her 70s in good health. The gene calls are TRBV7-3 and TRBJ2-5, with 10 nucleotides matching TRBD2. The specimen was blood. This CDR3 is CASSFAAGGPNGETQYF. The CDR3 nucleotides read TGTGCCAGCAGCTTCGCAGCGGGGGGGCCAAACGGAGAGACCCAGTACTTC.